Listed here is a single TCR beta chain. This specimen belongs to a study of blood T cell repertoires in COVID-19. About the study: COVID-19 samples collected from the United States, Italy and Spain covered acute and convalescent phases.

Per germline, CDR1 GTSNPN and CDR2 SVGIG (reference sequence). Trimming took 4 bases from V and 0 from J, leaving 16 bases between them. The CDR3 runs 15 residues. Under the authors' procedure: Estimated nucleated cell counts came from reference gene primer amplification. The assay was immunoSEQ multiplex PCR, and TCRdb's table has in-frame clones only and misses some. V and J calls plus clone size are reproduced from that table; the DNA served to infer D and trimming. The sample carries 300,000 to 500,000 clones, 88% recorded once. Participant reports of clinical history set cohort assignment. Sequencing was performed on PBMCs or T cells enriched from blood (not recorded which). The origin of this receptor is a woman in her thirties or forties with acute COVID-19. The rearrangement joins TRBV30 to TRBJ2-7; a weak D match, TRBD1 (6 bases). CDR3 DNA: TGTGCCTGGATGTGGAAAGGACAGAGCTCCTACGAGCAGTACTTC. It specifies CAWMWKGQSSYEQYF.